What follows is one TCR beta chain and its context. These data belong to a study of control samples from healthy donors and cancer patients. The method was immunoSEQ multiplex PCR; TCRdb's version includes in-frame clones alone and lacks a portion of them. The sample records under 95,000 clones, roughly 80% being singletons. V trimming: 0 bases; J trimming: 6 bases; junction bases outside the gene matches: 8. Germline-derived CDR1 and CDR2 are SGHDN and FVKESK. The CDR3 length is 16 residues. This chain links TRBV14 with TRBJ2-3; TRBD2 matches 8 bases. Sequenced: blood. The receptor was derived from a man in his fifties or sixties in good health. The CDR3 loop is CASSQDRGGYIDTQYF. The CDR3 DNA is TGTGCCAGCAGCCAAGATCGGGGGGGCTATATTGATACGCAGTATTTT.